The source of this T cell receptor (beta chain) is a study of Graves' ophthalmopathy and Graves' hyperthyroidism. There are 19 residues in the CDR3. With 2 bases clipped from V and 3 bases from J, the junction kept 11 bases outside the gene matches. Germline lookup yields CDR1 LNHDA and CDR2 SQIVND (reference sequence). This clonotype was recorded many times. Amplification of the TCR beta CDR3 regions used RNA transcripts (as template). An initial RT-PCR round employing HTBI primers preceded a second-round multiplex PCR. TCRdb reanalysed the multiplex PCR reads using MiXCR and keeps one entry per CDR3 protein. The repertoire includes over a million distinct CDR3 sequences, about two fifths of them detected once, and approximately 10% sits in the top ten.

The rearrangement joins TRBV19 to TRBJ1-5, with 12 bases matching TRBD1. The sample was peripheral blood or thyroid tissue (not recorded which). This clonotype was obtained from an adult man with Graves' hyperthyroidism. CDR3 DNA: TGTGCCAGTAGTATACGAACAATGTGGGACAGGGGGCTCAATCAGCCCCAGCATTTT. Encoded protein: CASSIRTMWDRGLNQPQHF.